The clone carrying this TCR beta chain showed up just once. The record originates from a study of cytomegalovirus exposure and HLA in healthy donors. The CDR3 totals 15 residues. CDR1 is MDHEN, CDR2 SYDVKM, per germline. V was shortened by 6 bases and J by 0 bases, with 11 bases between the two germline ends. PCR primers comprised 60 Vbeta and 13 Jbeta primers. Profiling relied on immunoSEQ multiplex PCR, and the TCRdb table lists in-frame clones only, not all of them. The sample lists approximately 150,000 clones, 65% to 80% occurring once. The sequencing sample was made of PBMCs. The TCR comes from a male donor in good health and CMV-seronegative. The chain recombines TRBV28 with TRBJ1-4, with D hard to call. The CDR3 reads CASRYPTPTNEKLFF. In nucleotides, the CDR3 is TGTGCCAGCAGGTACCCGACACCAACTAATGAAAAACTGTTTTTT.